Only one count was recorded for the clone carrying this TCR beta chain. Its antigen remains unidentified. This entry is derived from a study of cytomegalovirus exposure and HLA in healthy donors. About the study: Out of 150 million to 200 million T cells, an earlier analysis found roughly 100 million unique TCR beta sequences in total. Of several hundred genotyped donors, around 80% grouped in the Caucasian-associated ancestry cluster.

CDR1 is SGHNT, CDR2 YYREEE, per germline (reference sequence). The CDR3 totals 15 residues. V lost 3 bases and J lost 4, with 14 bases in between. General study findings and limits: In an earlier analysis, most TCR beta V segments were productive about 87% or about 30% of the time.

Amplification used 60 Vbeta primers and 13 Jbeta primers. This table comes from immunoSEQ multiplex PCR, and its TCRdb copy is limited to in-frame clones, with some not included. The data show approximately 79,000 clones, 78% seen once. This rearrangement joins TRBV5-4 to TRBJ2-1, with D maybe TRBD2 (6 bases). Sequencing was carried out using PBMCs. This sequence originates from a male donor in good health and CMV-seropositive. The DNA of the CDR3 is TGTGCCAGCAGCTGGGGGGTATCCGTTTACAATGAGCAGTTCTTC. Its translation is CASSWGVSVYNEQFF.